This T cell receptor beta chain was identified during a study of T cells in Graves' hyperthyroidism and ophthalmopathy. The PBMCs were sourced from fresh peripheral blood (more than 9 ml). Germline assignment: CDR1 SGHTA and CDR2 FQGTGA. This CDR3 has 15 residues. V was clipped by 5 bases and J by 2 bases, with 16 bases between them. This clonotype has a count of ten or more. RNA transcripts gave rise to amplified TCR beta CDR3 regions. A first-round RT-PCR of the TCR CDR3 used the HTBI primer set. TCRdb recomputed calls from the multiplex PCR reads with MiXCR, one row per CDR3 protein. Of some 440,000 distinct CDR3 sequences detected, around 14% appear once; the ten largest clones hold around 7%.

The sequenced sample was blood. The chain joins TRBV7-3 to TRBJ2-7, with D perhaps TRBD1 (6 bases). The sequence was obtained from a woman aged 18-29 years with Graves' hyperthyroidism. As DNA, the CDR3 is TGTGCCAGCAGCCCAAACCGGGACACCCCCTACGAGCAGTACTTC. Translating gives CASSPNRDTPYEQYF.